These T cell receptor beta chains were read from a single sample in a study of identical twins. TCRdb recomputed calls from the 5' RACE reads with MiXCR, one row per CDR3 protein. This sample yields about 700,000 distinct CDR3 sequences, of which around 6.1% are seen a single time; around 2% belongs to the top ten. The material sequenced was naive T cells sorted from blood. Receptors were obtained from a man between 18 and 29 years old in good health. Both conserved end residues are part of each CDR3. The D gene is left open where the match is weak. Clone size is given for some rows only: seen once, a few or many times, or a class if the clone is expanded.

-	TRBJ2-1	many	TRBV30	CAWSVSVRRAQFF	TGTGCCTGGAGTGTAAGTGTCCGCAGGGCACAGTTCTTC
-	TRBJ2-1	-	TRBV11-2	CASSSVGRQPSYNEQFF	TGTGCCAGCAGCTCGGTGGGGAGGCAGCCATCCTACAATGAGCAGTTCTTC
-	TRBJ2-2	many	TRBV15	CATSRDPTGYGGELFF	TGTGCCACCAGCAGGGACCCGACAGGTTACGGCGGGGAGCTGTTTTTT
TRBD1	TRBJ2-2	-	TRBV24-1	CATSDAGTGFPGELFF	TGTGCCACCAGTGATGCCGGGACAGGGTTCCCCGGGGAGCTGTTTTTT
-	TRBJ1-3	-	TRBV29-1	CSVAIQGSGNTIYF	TGCAGCGTTGCTATACAGGGTTCTGGAAACACCATATATTTT
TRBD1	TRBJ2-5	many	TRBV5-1	CASSITRQGRETQYF	TGCGCCAGCAGCATAACGCGACAGGGACGAGAGACCCAGTACTTC
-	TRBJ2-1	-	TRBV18	CAARDYNEQFF	TGTGCCGCGAGGGATTACAATGAGCAGTTCTTC
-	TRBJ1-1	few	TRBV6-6	CAGGPGGIDEAFF	TGTGCCGGGGGACCGGGGGGGATTGATGAAGCTTTCTTT
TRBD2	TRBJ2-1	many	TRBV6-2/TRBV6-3	CASRKRDFNNEQFF	TGTGCCAGCAGAAAGCGGGACTTCAATAATGAGCAGTTCTTC
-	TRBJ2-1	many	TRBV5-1	CASSLSLSSYNEQFF	TGCGCCAGCAGCTTGTCTCTGAGCTCCTACAATGAGCAGTTCTTC
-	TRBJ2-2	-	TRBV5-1	CASSPGGPPNTGELFF	TGCGCCAGCAGCCCCGGGGGGCCCCCGAATACCGGGGAGCTGTTTTTT
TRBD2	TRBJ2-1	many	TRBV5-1	CASSLTLAGGTYNEQFF	TGCGCCAGCAGCCTCACTCTAGCGGGAGGCACCTACAATGAGCAGTTCTTC
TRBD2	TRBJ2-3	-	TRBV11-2	CASSTQREGWTDTQYF	TGTGCCAGCAGCACCCAGCGGGAGGGTTGGACAGATACGCAGTATTTT
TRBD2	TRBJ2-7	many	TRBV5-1	CASSPGLAGAYEQYF	TGCGCCAGCAGCCCAGGACTAGCGGGGGCCTACGAGCAGTACTTC
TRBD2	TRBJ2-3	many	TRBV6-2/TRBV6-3	CASSYLGLAGTDTQYF	TGTGCCAGCAGTTACCTGGGACTAGCGGGCACAGATACGCAGTATTTT
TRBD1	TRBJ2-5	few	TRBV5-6	CASSKTTGGAQETQYF	TGTGCCAGCAGCAAGACGACAGGGGGTGCCCAAGAGACCCAGTACTTC
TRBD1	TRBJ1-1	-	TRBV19	CASSIRDRANTEAFF	TGTGCCAGTAGTATTCGGGACAGGGCAAACACTGAAGCTTTCTTT